The T cell receptor beta chain described here comes from a study of cytomegalovirus exposure and HLA in healthy donors. The overall study: A previous analysis identified around 120 million unique TCR beta sequences derived from about 180 million T cells. General study points: Reportedly, TCR beta sequences accurately predicted HLA-A and HLA-B alleles in most subjects. 16,951 TCR beta sequences were associated with HLA alleles at 0.05 false discovery rate in a later analysis.

This PCR relied on a set of 60 Vbeta primers and 13 Jbeta primers. Sequencing used immunoSEQ multiplex PCR; TCRdb keeps in-frame clones, though not all of them. This sample carries tens of thousands of clones, with approximately 2.9% going to the ten biggest clones. Germline V gene data show CDR1 as SNHLY and CDR2 as FYNNEI. The V gene end was trimmed by 6 bases and the J gene end by 7 bases; junction bases not matched to a gene: 7. This CDR3 comprises 13 residues. Regarding this clone: Its target is not known. The sample has other DNA sequences that encode this CDR3 too.

This chain joins TRBV2 and TRBJ2-7, with 9 bases fitting TRBD1. The sequencing sample was made of PBMCs. This clonotype was sampled from a man aged 40-55 years in good health and CMV-seronegative. In DNA, the CDR3 is TGTGCCAGCAGCCGGGACAGGGTCAGGGAGCAGTACTTC. It specifies CASSRDRVREQYF.